This TCR beta chain was sequenced for a study of cytomegalovirus exposure and HLA in healthy donors. Amplification used 60 Vbeta primers and 13 Jbeta primers. Libraries were prepared by immunoSEQ multiplex PCR; TCRdb keeps only in-frame clonotypes and omits some of them. The table has about 60,000 clones, 65% to 85% seen once. The J segment lost 6 bases and the V segment lost 6 bases, leaving 12 bases of the junction unmatched. The CDR3 is made up of 16 amino acids. Per the germline V gene, CDR1 is LGHNA and CDR2 is YNFKEQ. This chain joins TRBV4-2 and TRBJ2-2, with TRBD2 matching 8 bases. The sequencing input was PBMCs. The receptor's source is a man aged 25 to 40 in good health and CMV-seronegative. The CDR3, as DNA: TGTGCCAGCAGACCCGGACTAGCTCTTTTCCCCGGGGAGCTGTTTTTT. Translating it yields CASRPGLALFPGELFF.